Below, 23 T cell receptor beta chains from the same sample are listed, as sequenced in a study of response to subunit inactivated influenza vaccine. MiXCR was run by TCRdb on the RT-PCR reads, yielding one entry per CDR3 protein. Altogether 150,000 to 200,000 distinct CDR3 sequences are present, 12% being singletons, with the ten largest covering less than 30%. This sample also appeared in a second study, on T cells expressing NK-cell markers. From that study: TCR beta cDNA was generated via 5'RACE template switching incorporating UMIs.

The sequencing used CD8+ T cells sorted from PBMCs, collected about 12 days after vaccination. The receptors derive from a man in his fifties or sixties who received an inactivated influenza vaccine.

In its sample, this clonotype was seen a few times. This CDR3 reads CASTDREGGYTF. As DNA, the CDR3 is TGTGCCAGCACGGACAGAGAGGGTGGCTACACCTTC. J is TRBJ1-2 and V is TRBV6-6; D perhaps matches TRBD1 (6 bases). Germline V gives CDR1 MNHNY, CDR2 SVGAGI (reference sequence). This CDR3 is 12 amino acids long. Trimming took 7 bases from V and 7 from J, leaving 13 bases between them.

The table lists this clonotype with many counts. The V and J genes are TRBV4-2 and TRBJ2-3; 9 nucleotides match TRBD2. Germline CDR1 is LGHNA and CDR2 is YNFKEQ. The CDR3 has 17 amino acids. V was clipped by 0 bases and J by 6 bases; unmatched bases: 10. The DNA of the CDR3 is TGTGCCAGCAGCCAAGAAGGGACATGGACTAGCGACGATACGCAGTATTTT. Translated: CASSQEGTWTSDDTQYF.

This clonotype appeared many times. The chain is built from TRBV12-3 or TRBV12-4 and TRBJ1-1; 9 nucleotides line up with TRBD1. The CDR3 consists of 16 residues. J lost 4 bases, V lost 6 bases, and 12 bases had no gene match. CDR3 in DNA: TGTGCCAGCAGCCCCACAGGGGGCCAATCGACCACTGAAGCTTTCTTT. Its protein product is CASSPTGGQSTTEAFF.

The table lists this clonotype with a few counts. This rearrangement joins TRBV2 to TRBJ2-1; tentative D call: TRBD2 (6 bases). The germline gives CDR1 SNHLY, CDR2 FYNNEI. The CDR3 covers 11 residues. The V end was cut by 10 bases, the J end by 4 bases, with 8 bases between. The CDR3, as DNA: TGTGCCAAGGGACTTTACAATGAGCAGTTCTTC. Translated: CAKGLYNEQFF.

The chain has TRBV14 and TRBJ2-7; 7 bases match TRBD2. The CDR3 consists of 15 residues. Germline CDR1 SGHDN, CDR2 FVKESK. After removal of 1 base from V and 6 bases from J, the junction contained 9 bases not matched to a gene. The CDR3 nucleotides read TGTGCCAGCAGCCAAGTAGGGGACTATCCAGCCGAGCAGTACTTC. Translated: CASSQVGDYPAEQYF. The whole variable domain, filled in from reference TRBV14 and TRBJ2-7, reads EAGVTQFPSHSVIEKGQTVTLRCDPISGHDNLYWYRRVMGKEIKFLLHFVKESKQDESGMPNNRFLAERTGGTYSTLKVQPAELEDSGVYFCASSQVGDYPAEQYFGPGTRLTVT.

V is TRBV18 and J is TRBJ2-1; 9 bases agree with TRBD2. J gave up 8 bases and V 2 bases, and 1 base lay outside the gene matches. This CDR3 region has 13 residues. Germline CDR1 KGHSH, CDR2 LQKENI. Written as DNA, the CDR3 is TGTGCCAGCTCACCATTAGCGGGAGATGAGCAGTTCTTC. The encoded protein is CASSPLAGDEQFF.

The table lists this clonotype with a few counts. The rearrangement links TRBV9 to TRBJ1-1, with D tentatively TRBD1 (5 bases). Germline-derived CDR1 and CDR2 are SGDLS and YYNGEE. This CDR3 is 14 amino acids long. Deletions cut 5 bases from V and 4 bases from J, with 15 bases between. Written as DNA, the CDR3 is TGTGCCAGCAGGCCCCCAGCTGGGGGCACTGAAGCTTTCTTT. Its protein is CASRPPAGGTEAFF.

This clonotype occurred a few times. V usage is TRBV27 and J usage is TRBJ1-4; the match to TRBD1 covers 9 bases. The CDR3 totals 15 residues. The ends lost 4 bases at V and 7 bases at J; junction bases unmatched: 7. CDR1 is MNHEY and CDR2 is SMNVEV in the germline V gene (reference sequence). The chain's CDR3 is CASSSWDRVSEKLFF. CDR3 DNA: TGTGCCAGCAGTTCCTGGGACAGGGTCTCTGAAAAACTGTTTTTT.

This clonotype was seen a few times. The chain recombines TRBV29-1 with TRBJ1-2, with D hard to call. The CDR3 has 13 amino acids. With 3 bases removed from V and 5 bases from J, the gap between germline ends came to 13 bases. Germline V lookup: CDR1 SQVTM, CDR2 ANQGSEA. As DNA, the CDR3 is TGCAGCGTTGATCAGGCCATAGGGTATGGCTACACCTTC. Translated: CSVDQAIGYGYTF.

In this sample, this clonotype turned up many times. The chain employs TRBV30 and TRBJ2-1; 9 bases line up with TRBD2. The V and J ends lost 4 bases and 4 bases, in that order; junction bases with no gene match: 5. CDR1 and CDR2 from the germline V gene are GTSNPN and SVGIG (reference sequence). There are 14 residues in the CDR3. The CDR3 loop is CAWNSGGPYNEQFF. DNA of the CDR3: TGTGCCTGGAATAGCGGGGGACCTTACAATGAGCAGTTCTTC.

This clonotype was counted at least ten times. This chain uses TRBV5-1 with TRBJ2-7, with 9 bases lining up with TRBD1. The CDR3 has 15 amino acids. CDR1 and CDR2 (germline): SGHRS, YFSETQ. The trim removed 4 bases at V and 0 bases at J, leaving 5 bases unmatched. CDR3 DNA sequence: TGCGCCAGCAGCCAAGGGACAGGGACCTCCTACGAGCAGTACTTC. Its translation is CASSQGTGTSYEQYF.

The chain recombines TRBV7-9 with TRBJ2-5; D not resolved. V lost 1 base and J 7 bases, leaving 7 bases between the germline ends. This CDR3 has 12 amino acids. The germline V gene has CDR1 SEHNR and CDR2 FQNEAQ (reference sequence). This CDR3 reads CASSLEPVTQYF. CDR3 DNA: TGTGCCAGCAGCTTAGAACCGGTGACCCAGTACTTC.

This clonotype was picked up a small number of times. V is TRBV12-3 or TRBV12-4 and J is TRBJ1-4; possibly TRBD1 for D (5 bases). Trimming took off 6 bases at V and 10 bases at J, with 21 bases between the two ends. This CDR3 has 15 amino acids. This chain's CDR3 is CASSNTGASASKLFF. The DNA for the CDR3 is TGTGCCAGCAGCAATACAGGTGCTTCCGCCTCAAAACTGTTTTTT.

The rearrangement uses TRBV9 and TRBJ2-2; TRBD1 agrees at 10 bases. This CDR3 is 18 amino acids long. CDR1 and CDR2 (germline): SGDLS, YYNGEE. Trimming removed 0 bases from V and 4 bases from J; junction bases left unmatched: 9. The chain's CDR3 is CASSVAPGTGVVTGELFF. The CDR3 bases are TGTGCCAGCAGCGTAGCACCCGGGACAGGGGTCGTCACCGGGGAGCTGTTTTTT. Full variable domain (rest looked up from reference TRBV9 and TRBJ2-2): DSGVTQTPKHLITATGQRVTLRCSPRSGDLSVYWYQQSLDQGLQFLIQYYNGEERAKGNILERFSAQQFPDLHSELNLSSLELGDSALYFCASSVAPGTGVVTGELFFGEGSRLTVL.

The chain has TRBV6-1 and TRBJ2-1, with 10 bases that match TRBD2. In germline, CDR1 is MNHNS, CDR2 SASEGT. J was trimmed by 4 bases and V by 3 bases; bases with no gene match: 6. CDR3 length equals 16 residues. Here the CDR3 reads CASSDSGGVIYNEQFF. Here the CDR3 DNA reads TGTGCCAGCAGTGACAGCGGGGGGGTCATTTACAATGAGCAGTTCTTC.

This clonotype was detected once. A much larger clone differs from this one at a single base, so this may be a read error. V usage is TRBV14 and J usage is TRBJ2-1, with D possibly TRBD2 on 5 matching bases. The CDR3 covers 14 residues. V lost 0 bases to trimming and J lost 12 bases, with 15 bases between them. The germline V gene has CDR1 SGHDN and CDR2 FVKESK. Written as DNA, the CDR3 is TGTGCCAGCAGCCAAGAGCATAGCGCAGGAGGGCAGTTCTTC. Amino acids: CASSQEHSAGGQFF.

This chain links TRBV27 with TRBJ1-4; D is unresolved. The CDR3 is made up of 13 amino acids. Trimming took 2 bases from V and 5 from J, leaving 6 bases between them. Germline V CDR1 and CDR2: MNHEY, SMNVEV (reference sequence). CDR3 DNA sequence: TGTGCCAGCAGTTTACTGGGAAATGAAAAACTGTTTTTT. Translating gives CASSLLGNEKLFF. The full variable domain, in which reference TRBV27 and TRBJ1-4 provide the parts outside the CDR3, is EAQVTQNPRYLITVTGKKLTVTCSQNMNHEYMSWYRQDPGLGLRQIYYSMNVEVTDKGDVPEGYKVSRKEKRNFPLILESPSPNQTSLYFCASSLLGNEKLFFGSGTQLSVL.

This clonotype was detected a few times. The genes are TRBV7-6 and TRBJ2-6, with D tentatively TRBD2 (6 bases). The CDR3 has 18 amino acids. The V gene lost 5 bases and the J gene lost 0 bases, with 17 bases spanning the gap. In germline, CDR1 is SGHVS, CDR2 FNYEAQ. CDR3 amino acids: CASSPRVGGPSGANVLTF. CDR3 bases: TGTGCCAGCAGCCCAAGGGTGGGAGGTCCCTCTGGGGCCAACGTCCTGACTTTC.

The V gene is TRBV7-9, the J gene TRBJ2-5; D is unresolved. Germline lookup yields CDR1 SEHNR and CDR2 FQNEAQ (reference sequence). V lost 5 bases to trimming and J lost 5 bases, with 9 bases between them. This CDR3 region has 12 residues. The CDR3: CASSPSTETQYF. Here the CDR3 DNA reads TGTGCCAGCAGCCCCAGTACGGAGACCCAGTACTTC.

The CDR3 spells CASSNLTTDTQYF. CDR3 sequence (DNA): TGTGCCAGCAGTAACCTTACCACAGATACGCAGTATTTT. The chain joins TRBV13 to TRBJ2-3; D call uncertain. The germline V gene has CDR1 PRHDT and CDR2 FYEKMQ (reference sequence). The CDR3 sequence is 13 residues long. The ends were cut back, 6 bases at V and 2 bases at J, with 9 bases in the middle.

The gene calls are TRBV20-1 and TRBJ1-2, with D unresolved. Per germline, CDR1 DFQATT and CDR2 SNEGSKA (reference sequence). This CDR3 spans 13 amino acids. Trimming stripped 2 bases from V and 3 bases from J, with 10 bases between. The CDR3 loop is CSARSPPDYGYTF. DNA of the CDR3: TGCAGTGCTAGAAGCCCCCCGGACTATGGCTACACCTTC.

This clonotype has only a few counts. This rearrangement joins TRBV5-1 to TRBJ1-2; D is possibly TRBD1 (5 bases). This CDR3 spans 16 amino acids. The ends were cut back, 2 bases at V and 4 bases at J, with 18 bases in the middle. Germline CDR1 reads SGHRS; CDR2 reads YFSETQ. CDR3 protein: CASSFQTGPRIYGYTF. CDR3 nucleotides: TGCGCCAGCAGCTTCCAAACAGGACCTCGGATCTATGGCTACACCTTC.

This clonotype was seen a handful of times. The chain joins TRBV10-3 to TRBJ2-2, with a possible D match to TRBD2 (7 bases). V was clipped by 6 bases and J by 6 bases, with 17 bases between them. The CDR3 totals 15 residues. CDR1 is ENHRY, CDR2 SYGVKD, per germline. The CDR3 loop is CAIRSGGAGAGELFF. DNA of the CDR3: TGTGCCATCAGGTCCGGGGGCGCGGGGGCCGGGGAGCTGTTTTTT.